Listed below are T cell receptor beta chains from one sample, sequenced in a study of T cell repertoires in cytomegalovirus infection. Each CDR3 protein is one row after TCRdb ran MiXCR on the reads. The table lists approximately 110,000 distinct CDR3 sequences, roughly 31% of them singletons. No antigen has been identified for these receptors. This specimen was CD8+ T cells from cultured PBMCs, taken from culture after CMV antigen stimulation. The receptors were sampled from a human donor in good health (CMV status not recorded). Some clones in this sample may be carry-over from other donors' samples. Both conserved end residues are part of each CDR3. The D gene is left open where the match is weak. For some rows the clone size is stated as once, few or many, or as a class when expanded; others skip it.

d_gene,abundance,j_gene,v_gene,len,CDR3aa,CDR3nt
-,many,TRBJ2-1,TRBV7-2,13,CASSRRFPNEQFF,TGTGCCAGCAGCCGTAGGTTCCCCAATGAGCAGTTCTTC
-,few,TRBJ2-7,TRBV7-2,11,CASSYAYEQYF,TGTGCCAGCAGCTATGCCTACGAGCAGTACTTC
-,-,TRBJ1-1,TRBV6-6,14,CASSYVRENTEAFF,TGTGCCAGCAGTTACGTGCGGGAGAACACTGAAGCTTTCTTT
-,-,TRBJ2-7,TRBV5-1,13,CASSLGPGYEQYF,TGCGCCAGCAGCTTGGGGCCGGGCTACGAGCAGTACTTC
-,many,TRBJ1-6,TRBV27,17,CASTPLGLGRGYSPLHF,TGTGCCAGCACGCCCCTGGGACTGGGCAGGGGTTACTCACCCCTCCACTTT
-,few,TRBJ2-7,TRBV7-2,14,CASSRGQGGYEQYF,TGTGCCAGCAGCCGGGGGCAGGGCGGCTACGAGCAGTACTTC
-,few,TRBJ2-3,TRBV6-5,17,CASRLLSASLVADTQYF,TGTGCCAGCAGGCTTCTTTCGGCTTCTCTTGTGGCAGATACGCAGTATTTT
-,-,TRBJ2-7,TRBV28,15,CASSYPGQGLYEQYF,TGTGCCAGCAGTTACCCGGGACAAGGACTCTACGAGCAGTACTTC
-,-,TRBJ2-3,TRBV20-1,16,CSARPFSDLPRDTQYF,TGCAGTGCTAGACCCTTTAGCGATCTACCCCGTGATACGCAGTATTTT
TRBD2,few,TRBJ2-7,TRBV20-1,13,CSTLAEGLYEQYF,TGCAGTACCCTAGCGGAGGGACTCTACGAGCAGTACTTC
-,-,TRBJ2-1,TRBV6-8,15,CANSYRGTSYNEQFF,TGTGCCAACAGTTATAGGGGGACCTCCTACAATGAGCAGTTCTTC
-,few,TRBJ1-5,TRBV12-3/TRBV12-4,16,CASSFSPTGGNQPQHF,TGTGCCAGCAGTTTCAGTCCGACCGGGGGCAATCAGCCCCAGCATTTT
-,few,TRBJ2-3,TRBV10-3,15,CAISYGTLYTDTQYF,TGTGCCATCAGCTACGGGACTCTTTACACAGATACGCAGTATTTT
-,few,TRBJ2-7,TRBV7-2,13,CASSSDDTYEQYF,TGTGCCAGCAGCTCGGACGATACCTACGAGCAGTACTTC
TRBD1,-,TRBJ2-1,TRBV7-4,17,CASSFIQGASSYNEQFF,TGTGCCAGCAGCTTTATACAGGGGGCCAGCTCCTACAATGAGCAGTTCTTC
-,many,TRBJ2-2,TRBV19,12,CASSIGTGELFF,TGTGCCAGTAGTATAGGCACCGGGGAGCTGTTTTTT
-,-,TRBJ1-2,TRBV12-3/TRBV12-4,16,CASRGVDHENNYGYTF,TGTGCCAGCAGGGGCGTCGACCACGAAAATAACTATGGCTACACCTTC
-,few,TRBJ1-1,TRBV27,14,CASSLRAGGTEAFF,TGTGCCAGCAGTTTACGGGCCGGAGGGACTGAAGCTTTCTTT